This T cell receptor (beta chain) was obtained from a study of post-analysis software for immune sequencing data. TCR beta libraries were prepared from cDNA with unique molecular identifiers. TCRdb re-called the PCR reads through MiXCR, storing one row per CDR3 protein. The table lists 400,000 to 500,000 distinct CDR3 sequences, approximately 38% of them singletons. Study-wide findings and caveats: Controls had lower frequencies than patients of a few TRBV segments, which included TRBV5-6, TRBV5-1 and TRBV20-1.

Regarding this clonotype: Antigen unknown.

The CDR3 is made up of 10 amino acids. Germline CDR1 reads SQVTM; CDR2 reads ANQGSEA. The V end lost 0 bases, the J end lost 14 bases, and 8 bases lay between the germline ends. The material sequenced was blood. This rearrangement joins TRBV29-1 to TRBJ2-1; no clear D gene. The TCR comes from a girl aged 2 to 9 with multiple sclerosis. The CDR3 DNA reads TGCAGCGTTGAAGATCTCGGCGAGTTCTTC. As protein: CSVEDLGEFF.